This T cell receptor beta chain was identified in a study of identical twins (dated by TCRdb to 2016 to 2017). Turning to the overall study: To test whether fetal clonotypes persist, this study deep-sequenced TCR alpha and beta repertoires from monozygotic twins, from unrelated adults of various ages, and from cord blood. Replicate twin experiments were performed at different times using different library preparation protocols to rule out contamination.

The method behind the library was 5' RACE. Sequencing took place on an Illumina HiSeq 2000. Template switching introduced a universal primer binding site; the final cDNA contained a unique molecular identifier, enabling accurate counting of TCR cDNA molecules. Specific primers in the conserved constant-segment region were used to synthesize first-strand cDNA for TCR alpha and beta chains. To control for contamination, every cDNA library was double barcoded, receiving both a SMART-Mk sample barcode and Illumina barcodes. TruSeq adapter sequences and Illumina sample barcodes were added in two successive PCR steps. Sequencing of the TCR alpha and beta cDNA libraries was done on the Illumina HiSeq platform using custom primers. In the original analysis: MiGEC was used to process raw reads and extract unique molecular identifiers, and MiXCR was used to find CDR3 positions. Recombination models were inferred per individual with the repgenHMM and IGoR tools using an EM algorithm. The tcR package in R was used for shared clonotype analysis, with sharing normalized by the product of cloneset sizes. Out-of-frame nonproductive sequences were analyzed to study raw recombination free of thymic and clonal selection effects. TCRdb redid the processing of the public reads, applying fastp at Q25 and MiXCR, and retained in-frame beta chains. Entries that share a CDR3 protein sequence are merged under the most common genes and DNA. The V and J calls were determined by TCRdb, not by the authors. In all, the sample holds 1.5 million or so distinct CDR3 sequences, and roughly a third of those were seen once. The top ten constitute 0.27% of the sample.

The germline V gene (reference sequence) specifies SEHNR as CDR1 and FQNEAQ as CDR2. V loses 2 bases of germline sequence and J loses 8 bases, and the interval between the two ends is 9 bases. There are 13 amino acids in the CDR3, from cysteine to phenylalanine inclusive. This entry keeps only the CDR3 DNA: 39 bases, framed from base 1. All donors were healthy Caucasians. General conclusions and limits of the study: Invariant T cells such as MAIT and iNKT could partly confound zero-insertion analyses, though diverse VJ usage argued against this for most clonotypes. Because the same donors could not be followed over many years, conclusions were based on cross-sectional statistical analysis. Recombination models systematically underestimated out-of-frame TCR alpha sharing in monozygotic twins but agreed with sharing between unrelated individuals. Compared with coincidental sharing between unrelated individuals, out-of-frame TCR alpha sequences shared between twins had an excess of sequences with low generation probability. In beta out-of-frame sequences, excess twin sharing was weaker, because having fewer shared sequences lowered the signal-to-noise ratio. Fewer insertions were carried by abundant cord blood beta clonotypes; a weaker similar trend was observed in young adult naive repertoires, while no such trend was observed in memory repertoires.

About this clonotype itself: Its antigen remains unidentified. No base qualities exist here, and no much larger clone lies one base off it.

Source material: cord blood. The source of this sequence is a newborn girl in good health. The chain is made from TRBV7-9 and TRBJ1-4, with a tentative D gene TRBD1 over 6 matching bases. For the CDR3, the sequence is CASSLNRAEKLFF. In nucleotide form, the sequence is TGTGCCAGCAGCTTAAACAGGGCGGAAAAACTGTTTTTT.